The next 3 T cell receptor beta chains were all read from a single sample in a study of PD-1 blockade in classical Hodgkin lymphoma. All the patients suffered relapse after autologous stem cell transplantation, and brentuximab vedotin exposure differed. Profiled with immunoSEQ multiplex PCR; TCRdb holds only in-frame clones, not every one. The table shows 15,000 or so clones, with 75% to 85% occurring only once. Sequenced here: peripheral blood mononuclear cells (PBMCs), sampled at baseline. The receptors originated from a human donor with classical Hodgkin lymphoma.

V is TRBV10-3 and J is TRBJ1-3; 7 positions match TRBD1. CDR1 and CDR2 from the germline V gene are ENHRY and SYGVKD. V lost 6 bases and J lost 2; bases outside the gene matches: 4. The CDR3 is 14 residues long. The CDR3 sequence is CAIRQGIAGNTIYF. The CDR3 DNA sequence: TGTGCCATCAGACAGGGGATTGCTGGAAACACCATATATTTT.

The chain is built from TRBV6-1 and TRBJ1-5, with a tentative D call TRBD1 (5 bases). The CDR3 sequence is 15 residues long. The ends were cut back, 5 bases at V and 0 bases at J, with 11 bases in the middle. Looked up from germline, CDR1 is MNHNS and CDR2 is SASEGT. The CDR3 DNA reads TGTGCCAGCAGTATTTCAGGGTATAGCAATCAGCCCCAGCATTTT. Amino acid sequence: CASSISGYSNQPQHF.

The rearrangement joins TRBV6-6 to TRBJ1-1; no definite D call. V was shortened by 2 bases and J by 5 bases, with 12 bases between the two germline ends. CDR1 and CDR2 (germline): MNHNY, SVGAGI (reference sequence). The CDR3 runs 14 residues. Here the CDR3 reads CASSYAGRGTEAFF. In DNA, the CDR3 is TGTGCCAGCAGTTACGCTGGCCGAGGAACTGAAGCTTTCTTT.